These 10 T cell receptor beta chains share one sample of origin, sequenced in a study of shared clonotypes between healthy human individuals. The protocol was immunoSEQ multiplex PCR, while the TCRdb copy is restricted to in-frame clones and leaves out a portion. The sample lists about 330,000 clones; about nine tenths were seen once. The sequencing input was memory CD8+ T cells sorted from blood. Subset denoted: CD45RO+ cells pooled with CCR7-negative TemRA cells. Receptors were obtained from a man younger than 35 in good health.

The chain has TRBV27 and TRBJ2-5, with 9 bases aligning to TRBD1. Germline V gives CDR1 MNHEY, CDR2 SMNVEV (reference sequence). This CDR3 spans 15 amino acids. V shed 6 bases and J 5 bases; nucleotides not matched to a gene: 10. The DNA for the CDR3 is TGTGCCAGCAGCTCGGGACAGGGCAGTCAGGAGACCCAGTACTTC. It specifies CASSSGQGSQETQYF.

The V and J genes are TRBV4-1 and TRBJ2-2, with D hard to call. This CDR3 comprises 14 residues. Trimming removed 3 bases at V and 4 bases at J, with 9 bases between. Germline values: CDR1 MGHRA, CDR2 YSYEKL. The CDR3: CASSQGYTTGELFF. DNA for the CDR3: TGCGCCAGCAGCCAGGGGTACACCACCGGGGAGCTGTTTTTT.

CDR3 sequence: CSVDWDRGQNTEAFF. CDR3 nucleotides: TGCAGCGTTGACTGGGACAGGGGCCAGAACACTGAAGCTTTCTTT. V is TRBV29-1 and J is TRBJ1-1; 10 nucleotides line up with TRBD1. The germline V gene has CDR1 SQVTM and CDR2 ANQGSEA. J was trimmed by 1 base and V by 3 bases; bases with no gene match: 5. CDR3 length: 15 amino acids.

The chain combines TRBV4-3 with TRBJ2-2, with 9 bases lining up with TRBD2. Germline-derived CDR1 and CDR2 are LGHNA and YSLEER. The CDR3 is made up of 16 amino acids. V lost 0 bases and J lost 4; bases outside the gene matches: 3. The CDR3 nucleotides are TGCGCCAGCAGCCAAGAATGGCGGGAGGGCACCGGGGAGCTGTTTTTT. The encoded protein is CASSQEWREGTGELFF.

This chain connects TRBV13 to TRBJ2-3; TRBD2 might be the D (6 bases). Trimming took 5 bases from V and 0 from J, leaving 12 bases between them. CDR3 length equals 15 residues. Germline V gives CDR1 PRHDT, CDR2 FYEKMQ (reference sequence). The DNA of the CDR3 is TGTGCCAGCAGCCGCCTAGCGACTAGCACAGATACGCAGTATTTT. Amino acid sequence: CASSRLATSTDTQYF.

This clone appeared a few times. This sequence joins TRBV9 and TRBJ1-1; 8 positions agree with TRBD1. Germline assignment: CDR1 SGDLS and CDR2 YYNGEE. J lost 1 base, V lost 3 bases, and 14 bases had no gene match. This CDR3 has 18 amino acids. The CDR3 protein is CASSDPKDREGGNTEAFF. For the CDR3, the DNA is TGTGCCAGCAGCGACCCAAAGGACAGGGAAGGAGGGAACACTGAAGCTTTCTTT. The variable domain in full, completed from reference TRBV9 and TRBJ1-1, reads DSGVTQTPKHLITATGQRVTLRCSPRSGDLSVYWYQQSLDQGLQFLIQYYNGEERAKGNILERFSAQQFPDLHSELNLSSLELGDSALYFCASSDPKDREGGNTEAFFGQGTRLTVV.

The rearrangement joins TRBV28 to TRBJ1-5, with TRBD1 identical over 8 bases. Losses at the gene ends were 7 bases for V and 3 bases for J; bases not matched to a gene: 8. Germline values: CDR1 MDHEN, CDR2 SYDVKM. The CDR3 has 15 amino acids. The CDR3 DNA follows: TGTGCCAGCAACAGGGGACAGGCACTCAATCAGCCCCAGCATTTT. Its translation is CASNRGQALNQPQHF.

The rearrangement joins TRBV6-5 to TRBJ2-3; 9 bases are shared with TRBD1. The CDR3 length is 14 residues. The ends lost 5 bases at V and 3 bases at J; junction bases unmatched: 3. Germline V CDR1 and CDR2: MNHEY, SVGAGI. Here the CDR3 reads CASSGTGPTDTQYF. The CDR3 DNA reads TGTGCCAGCAGTGGGACAGGGCCTACAGATACGCAGTATTTT.

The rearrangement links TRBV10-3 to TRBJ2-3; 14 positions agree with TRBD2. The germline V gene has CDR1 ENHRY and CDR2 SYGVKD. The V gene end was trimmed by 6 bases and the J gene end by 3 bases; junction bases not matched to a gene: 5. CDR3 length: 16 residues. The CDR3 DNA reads TGTGCCATCAGATCGACTAGCGGGGGGGAGACAGATACGCAGTATTTT. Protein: CAIRSTSGGETDTQYF.

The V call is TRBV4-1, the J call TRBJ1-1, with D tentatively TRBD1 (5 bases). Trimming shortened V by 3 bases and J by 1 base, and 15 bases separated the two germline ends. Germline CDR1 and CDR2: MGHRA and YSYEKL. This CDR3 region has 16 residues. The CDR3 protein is CASSQEPGRQNTEAFF. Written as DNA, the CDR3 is TGCGCCAGCAGCCAGGAACCGGGACGCCAGAACACTGAAGCTTTCTTT.